A selection of T cell receptor beta chains follows, all from one sample in a study of T cell changes during pregnancy in multiple sclerosis. Profiling relied on immunoSEQ multiplex PCR, and the TCRdb table lists in-frame clones only, not all of them. The sample holds tens of thousands of clones, 75% to 90% seen once. The input for sequencing was peripheral blood, taken before pregnancy. The source of these receptors is a female donor with multiple sclerosis, enrolled in a pregnancy study. Each CDR3 is given with its conserved first and last residue. A D gene is named only where the DNA matches it firmly. Size is omitted from some rows. Given values are once, few, many or a class for expanded clones.

TGTGCCAGCAGCTTAGTCGGGCGCGGGCGGGAGACCCAGTACTTC | CASSLVGRGRETQYF | 15 | NA | NA | TRBJ2-5 | TRBV7-6
TGTGCCAGCAGTGGGACAACCCGGCGCACCGGGGAGCTGTTTTTT | CASSGTTRRTGELFF | 15 | NA | few | TRBJ2-2 | TRBV27
TGTGCCAGCAGCTGGACAGGGGACGGTGAGCAGTTCTTC | CASSWTGDGEQFF | 13 | TRBD1 | NA | TRBJ2-1 | TRBV5-6
TGTGCCAGTAGTATAGCCAGGACAGCGGAACTGTTTTTT | CASSIARTAELFF | 13 | NA | NA | TRBJ1-4 | TRBV19
TGTGCCAGCAGTGAGGAGGGGGCGAACACTGAAGCTTTCTTT | CASSEEGANTEAFF | 14 | TRBD1 | NA | TRBJ1-1 | TRBV6-1
TGTGCCAGCAGTAGGGACAGCTCCTACGAGCAGTACTTC | CASSRDSSYEQYF | 13 | TRBD1 | NA | TRBJ2-7 | TRBV27
TGTGCCAGCAGCTTAGATAGGGCGGGCTATGGCTACACCTTC | CASSLDRAGYGYTF | 14 | NA | NA | TRBJ1-2 | TRBV7-8
TGTGCCAGCTCACCGGCTGCAGAGGACACTGAAGCTTTCTTT | CASSPAAEDTEAFF | 14 | NA | NA | TRBJ1-1 | TRBV18
TGCAGCGTCCGAAGAGGGGGGGGTCAACCCGGAGGCTACACCTTC | CSVRRGGGQPGGYTF | 15 | NA | NA | TRBJ1-2 | TRBV29-1
TGTGCCAGCAACCGAGCGGGAGGGCCTTACGAGCAGTACTTC | CASNRAGGPYEQYF | 14 | TRBD2 | NA | TRBJ2-7 | TRBV11-2
TGTGCCAGCAGCGCCCCCGTGAGTTGGGACAGGGGAGGTGAAGAGACCCAGTACTTC | CASSAPVSWDRGGEETQYF | 19 | TRBD1 | NA | TRBJ2-5 | TRBV9
TGCGCCAGCAGCCCCAACACCGGGACAGGGCTGAACAAACTGTTTTTT | CASSPNTGTGLNKLFF | 16 | TRBD1 | NA | TRBJ1-4 | TRBV5-1
TGTGCCAGCAGTTTATCCGGCACTGAAGCTTTCTTT | CASSLSGTEAFF | 12 | NA | NA | TRBJ1-1 | TRBV28